This TCR beta chain was recovered during a study of regulatory T cells in long-lasting Graves disease. Study-wide results and limits: TCR diversity in persistent Graves' patients was below that of newly diagnosed ones. Researchers reported studying only peripheral blood, not thyroid tissue.

This clonotype has more than one count but fewer than ten. What it binds is unknown. To make TCR beta libraries, researchers used iRepertoire HTBI primers and Arm-PCR of CDR3 regions. TCRdb re-analysed the multiplex PCR reads in MiXCR, keeping a single row per CDR3 protein. The sample gives 400,000 to 650,000 distinct CDR3 sequences, more than 15% of which show up once; approximately 25% is in the top ten. Germline CDR1 MNHEY, CDR2 SVGAGI. The CDR3 has 17 amino acids. V shed 0 bases and J shed 0 bases, with 14 bases lying between them. Time point meaning: newly diagnosed GD, antithyroid drugs for less than 3 months. PBMC-derived RNA was used for the TCR library. These sequences were also reported in another study, on T cells in Graves' hyperthyroidism and ophthalmopathy. That source notes: A set of HTBI primers served as the primers for a first-round RT-PCR of the TCR CDR3. Peripheral blood also featured most of the thyroid clonotypes expanded above 0.001.

The clonotype originates from a woman aged 35-65 years with Graves disease. The material was peripheral blood mononuclear cells (PBMCs), obtained at new diagnosis, from a patient treated with antithyroid drugs. This rearrangement joins TRBV6-5 to TRBJ1-2, with D possibly being TRBD1 (5 bases). CDR3 region: CASSYSSAGPSNYGYTF. CDR3 coding DNA: TGTGCCAGCAGTTACTCGTCGGCAGGGCCTTCTAACTATGGCTACACCTTC.